This entry features one T cell receptor beta chain sequence. This record belongs to a study of blood T cell repertoires in COVID-19. Study-level information: PBMCs, B-cell-depleted T cells, or T cells provided the cDNA or gDNA that made up the material.

Study processing details: Researchers report that nucleated cell counts were estimated from reference gene primer amplification. Libraries were prepared by immunoSEQ multiplex PCR; TCRdb keeps only in-frame clonotypes and omits some of them. For V, J and clone size, that table is used; D and trimming come from the DNA. The data show some 64,000 clones, 72% seen once. The length of the CDR3 is 16 residues. V was clipped by 4 bases and J by 0 bases, with 15 bases between them. From germline, CDR1 is SEHNR and CDR2 FQNEAQ (reference sequence). Sequenced: peripheral blood. V and J are TRBV7-9 and TRBJ1-1, with a weak D call TRBD1 (5 bases). The sequence came from a woman between 70 and 85 years old with COVID-19, enrolled during active disease. CDR3 sequence: CASSSDSHFMNTEAFF. DNA of the CDR3: TGTGCCAGCAGCTCAGACAGCCACTTCATGAACACTGAAGCTTTCTTT.